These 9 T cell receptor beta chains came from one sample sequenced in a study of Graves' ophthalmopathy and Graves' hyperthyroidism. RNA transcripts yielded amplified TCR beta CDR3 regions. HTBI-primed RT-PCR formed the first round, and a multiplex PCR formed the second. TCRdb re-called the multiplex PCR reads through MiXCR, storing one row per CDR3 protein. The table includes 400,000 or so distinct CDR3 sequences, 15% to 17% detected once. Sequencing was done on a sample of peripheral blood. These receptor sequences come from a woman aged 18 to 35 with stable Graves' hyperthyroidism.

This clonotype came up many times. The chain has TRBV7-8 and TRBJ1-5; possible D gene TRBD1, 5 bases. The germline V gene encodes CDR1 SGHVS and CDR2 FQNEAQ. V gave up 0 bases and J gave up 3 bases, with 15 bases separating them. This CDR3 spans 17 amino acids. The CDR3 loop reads CASSLASRTTFNQPQHF. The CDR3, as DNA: TGTGCCAGCAGCTTAGCTTCTAGGACAACGTTCAATCAGCCCCAGCATTTT.

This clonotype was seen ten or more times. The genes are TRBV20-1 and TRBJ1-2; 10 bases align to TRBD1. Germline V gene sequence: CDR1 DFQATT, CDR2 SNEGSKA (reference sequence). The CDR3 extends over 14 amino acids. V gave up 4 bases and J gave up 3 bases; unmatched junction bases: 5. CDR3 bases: TGCAGTGCTACAGGACAGGGGGTATACTATGGCTACACCTTC. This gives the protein CSATGQGVYYGYTF.

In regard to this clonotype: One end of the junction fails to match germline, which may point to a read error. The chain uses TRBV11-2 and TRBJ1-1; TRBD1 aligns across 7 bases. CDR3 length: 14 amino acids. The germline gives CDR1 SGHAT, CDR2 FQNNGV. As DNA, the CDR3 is TGCGCCAGCAGTGTAAGGACAGGGAACACTGAAGCTTTCTTT. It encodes CASSVRTGNTEAFF.

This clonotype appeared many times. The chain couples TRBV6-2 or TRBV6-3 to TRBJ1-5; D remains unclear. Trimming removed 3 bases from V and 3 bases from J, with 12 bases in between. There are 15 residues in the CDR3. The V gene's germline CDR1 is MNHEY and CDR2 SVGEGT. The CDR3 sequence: CASSYGQILNQPQHF. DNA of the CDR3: TGTGCCAGCAGTTATGGGCAGATTCTCAATCAGCCCCAGCATTTT.

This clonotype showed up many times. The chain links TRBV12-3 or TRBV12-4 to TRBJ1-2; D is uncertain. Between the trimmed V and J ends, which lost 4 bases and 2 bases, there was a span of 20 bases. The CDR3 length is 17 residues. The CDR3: CASSSPWLEGPNYGYTF. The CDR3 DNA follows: TGTGCCAGCAGTTCCCCCTGGTTAGAGGGCCCGAACTATGGCTACACCTTC.

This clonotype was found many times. As DNA, the CDR3 is TGTGCCAGCAGTTCTCGACAGGGGTGGCAGCCCCAGCATTTT. Translating gives CASSSRQGWQPQHF. The chain joins TRBV27 to TRBJ1-5; 8 nucleotides match TRBD1. There are 14 residues in the CDR3. CDR1 and CDR2 (germline): MNHEY, SMNVEV (reference sequence). J was trimmed by 7 bases and V by 4 bases; bases with no gene match: 6.

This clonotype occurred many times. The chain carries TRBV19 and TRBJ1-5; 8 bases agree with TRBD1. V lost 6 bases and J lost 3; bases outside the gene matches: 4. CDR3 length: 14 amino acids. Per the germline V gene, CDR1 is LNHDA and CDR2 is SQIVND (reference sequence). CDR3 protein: CASRLTGVNQPQHF. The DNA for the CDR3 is TGTGCCAGTAGGTTGACAGGGGTCAATCAGCCCCAGCATTTT.

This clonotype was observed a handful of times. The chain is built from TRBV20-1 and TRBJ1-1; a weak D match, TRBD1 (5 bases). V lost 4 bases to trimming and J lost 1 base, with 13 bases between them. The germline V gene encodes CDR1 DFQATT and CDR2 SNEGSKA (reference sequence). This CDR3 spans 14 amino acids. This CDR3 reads CSATGTRQNTEAFF. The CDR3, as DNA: TGCAGTGCTACAGGGACCAGGCAGAACACTGAAGCTTTCTTT.

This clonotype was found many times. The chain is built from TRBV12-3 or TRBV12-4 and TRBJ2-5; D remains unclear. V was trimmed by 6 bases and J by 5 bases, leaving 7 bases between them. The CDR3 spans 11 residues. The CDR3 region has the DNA TGTGCCAGCAGCTTAAGGGAGACCCAGTACTTC. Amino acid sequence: CASSLRETQYF.